One T cell receptor (beta chain) is described in this entry. Its antigen is not known. Vbeta (60) and Jbeta (13) primers were used in the PCR. Only in-frame clones appear in the TCRdb table, and some are missing; sequencing was by immunoSEQ multiplex PCR. Among approximately 100,000 clones listed, about 75% were seen once. This specimen comes from a study of cytomegalovirus exposure and HLA in healthy donors. Whole-study results and caveats: There was a cluster of highly shared sequence variants that was likely a sequencing artifact. No immune exposure information besides CMV serostatus was available. In a later analysis, a missense DCLRE1C variant was linked to TCR beta V- and J-gene trimming.

Sequenced sample: PBMCs. This clonotype originated in a woman in her thirties or forties in good health and CMV-seropositive.

The CDR3, as DNA: TGTGCCAGCAGCTTAGGTCTAATGAACACTGAAGCTTTCTTT. Translation gives CASSLGLMNTEAFF. The J gene is TRBJ1-1, the V gene TRBV7-9; no reliable D call. The CDR3 is 14 residues long. Germline V CDR1 and CDR2: SEHNR, FQNEAQ (reference sequence). Trimming stripped 1 base from V and 0 bases from J, with 6 bases between.